The source of this T cell receptor beta chain is a study of cytomegalovirus exposure and HLA in healthy donors (dated by TCRdb to 2015 to 2018). Regarding the research as a whole: According to a later analysis, one platform produced both the roughly 130 validation repertoires and the 550 to 800 repertoires of the first cohort. Besides the first cohort of around 670 subjects, a separate validation cohort made up of over a hundred different subjects was used. The study combined high-throughput TCR immunosequencing, statistical association of individual TCRs with disease status, and machine learning to predict cytomegalovirus infection status. The study was designed to test whether signatures of past pathogen exposure could be identified by cataloging public T cell receptors. Study-wide findings and limitations: It was suggested by the authors that the approach could potentially be generalized to other disease states and immunological phenotypes. The study gave a list of more than 150 TCR beta chains associated with cytomegalovirus. All 110 or so repertoires were used to score co-occurrence in the validation cohort in a later analysis, because that analysis had no HLA typing for the cohort. Most TCR sequences were observed very rarely across donors, whereas some public TCRs were present in many individuals. Cytomegalovirus status was reported to be diagnosed by the classifier with high specificity and sensitivity in both the original and validation cohorts. In vitro tests confirmed that a few of the cytomegalovirus-associated TCR beta chains recognize cytomegalovirus antigens. Subsequent analysis determined that TCRs grouped into clusters in the first cohort also showed a tendency toward co-occurrence across the 130 or so validation repertoires, and about 93% of cluster scores exceeded 0.

Sequences MGHRA (CDR1) and YSYEKL (CDR2) are obtained from the germline V gene. Trimming takes 0 bases off V and 8 bases off J; junction bases not matched to a gene: 9. The CDR3 runs 15 amino acids, cysteine and phenylalanine included. Just CDR3 DNA is preserved here, 45 bases in frame from base 1. The donors were included in the validation cohort of some 120 subjects, a group kept apart from the roughly 670-subject first cohort. Library preparation used the immunoSEQ multiplex PCR assay. On the authors' methods: A statistical classification framework was built for diagnosing cytomegalovirus status from the catalog of TCR beta chain sequences. Not all clones reach the TCRdb copy of this immuneACCESS table, which keeps in-frame sequences only. Checked studies attribute under half of the gap to unresolved V genes and leave the rest unexplained. The DNA was the basis for D and trimming; V, J and clone size are from that table. This sample is represented by 100,000 to 150,000 clones; around 94% of them were singletons. The biggest ten clones account for 1% to 1.5% of the sample.

In its sample, this clone was seen once. Its specific antigen is unknown. No base quality information exists; no much larger clone differs at one position. The chain is assembled from TRBV4-1 and TRBJ1-1, with 7 middle bases fitting TRBD1. The source is a woman under 30 in good health and CMV-seronegative. The sequenced material came from PBMCs. The DNA sequence is given as TGCGCCAGCAGCCAAGATCGGACAGGCCTCCGGGAAGCTTTCTTT. This encodes CASSQDRTGLREAFF.